A single sample is the source of the 14 T cell receptor beta chains below, sequenced in a study of identical twins. One entry per CDR3 protein results from TCRdb running MiXCR on the 5' RACE reads. The sample contains 500,000 to 550,000 distinct CDR3 sequences, approximately 20% of which appear only once. The sample also formed part of further work on yellow fever vaccine responses in identical twins.

Sequences were obtained from CD4+ T cells sorted from blood. These receptors originate from a woman aged 18 to 35 in good health.

This clonotype came up many times. The chain uses TRBV2 and TRBJ2-7, with D uncertain. The CDR3 has 11 amino acids. Trimming cost V 6 bases and J 2 bases, with 5 bases left between them. Germline lookup yields CDR1 SNHLY and CDR2 FYNNEI. The CDR3 DNA is TGTGCCAGCAGCCAAACCTACGAGCAGTACGTC. It specifies CASSQTYEQYV.

This clonotype was observed a few times. This chain uses TRBV3-1 with TRBJ2-5; 12 bases map to TRBD2. CDR1 is LGHDT, CDR2 YNNKEL, per germline (reference sequence). The CDR3 totals 15 residues. V lost 3 bases to trimming and J lost 2 bases; unmatched junction nucleotides: 1. The CDR3 DNA follows: TGTGCCAGCAGCCACCTAGCGGGGGGGCAAGAGACCCAGTACTTC. This encodes CASSHLAGGQETQYF.

This clonotype was seen more than once but under ten times. The CDR3 here is CSARDPWGDGYTF. CDR3 sequence (DNA): TGCAGTGCTAGAGATCCGTGGGGGGATGGCTACACCTTC. V gene TRBV20-1 combines with J gene TRBJ1-2, with D tentatively TRBD1 (5 bases). The germline V and J ends were trimmed by 0 bases and 6 bases, with 11 bases remaining between them. Germline V CDR1 and CDR2: DFQATT, SNEGSKA (reference sequence). This CDR3 spans 13 amino acids.

The chain couples TRBV2 to TRBJ1-1; D is undetermined. The germline gives CDR1 SNHLY, CDR2 FYNNEI. There are 13 residues in the CDR3. Trimming left V 0 bases short and J 11 bases short, with 13 bases between. Here the CDR3 DNA reads TGTGCCAGCAGTGAAGCTTTGAAGGTTGAGGCTTTCTTT. Its translation: CASSEALKVEAFF.

The rearrangement uses TRBV27 and TRBJ2-7; the D is unclear. V shed 2 bases and J shed 3 bases, with 11 bases lying between them. The CDR3 has 14 amino acids. The germline V gene has CDR1 MNHEY and CDR2 SMNVEV (reference sequence). CDR3 sequence (DNA): TGTGCCAGCAGTTTAAACGGCCTACACTACGAGCAGTACGTC. Amino acids: CASSLNGLHYEQYV.

V and J are TRBV3-1 and TRBJ1-1; D is uncertain. V was pared by 5 bases and J by 6 bases, with 10 bases between. This CDR3 spans 12 amino acids. Germline assignment: CDR1 LGHDT and CDR2 YNNKEL (reference sequence). The CDR3 region is CASSSEGSEAFF. In DNA, the CDR3 is TGTGCCAGCAGCTCCGAGGGCTCTGAAGCTTTCTTT.

The genes are TRBV5-1 and TRBJ1-1; 8 nucleotides agree with TRBD1. Germline V CDR1 and CDR2: SGHRS, YFSETQ. The junction had 5 bases not matched to a gene; V was cut back by 4 bases and J by 3 bases. The CDR3 length is 14 residues. As DNA, the CDR3 is TGCGCCAGCAGCCACAGGGGGTGGGACACTGAAGCTTTCTTT. Translation: CASSHRGWDTEAFF. Full variable domain (remainder filled in from reference TRBV5-1 and TRBJ1-1): KAGVTQTPRYLIKTRGQQVTLSCSPISGHRSVSWYQQTPGQGLQFLFEYFSETQRNKGNFPGRFSGRQFSNSRSEMNVSTLELGDSALYLCASSHRGWDTEAFFGQGTRLTVV.

The CDR3 spells CSAPDASGQETQYF. The CDR3 DNA sequence: TGCAGTGCTCCCGACGCTAGCGGCCAAGAGACCCAGTACTTC. The chain links TRBV20-1 to TRBJ2-5; TRBD2 aligns across 7 bases. Germline V lookup: CDR1 DFQATT, CDR2 SNEGSKA (reference sequence). The CDR3 sequence is 14 residues long. V lost 5 bases to trimming and J lost 1 base; unmatched junction nucleotides: 7.

This clonotype was seen more than once but under ten times. The chain has TRBV18 and TRBJ2-1, with 11 nucleotides matching TRBD2. The CDR3 totals 17 residues. Germline CDR1 reads KGHSH; CDR2 reads LQKENI. With 2 bases clipped from V and 0 bases from J, the junction kept 3 bases outside the gene matches. This CDR3 is CASSPASGGSSYNEQFF. CDR3 DNA: TGTGCCAGCTCACCAGCTAGCGGGGGGAGCTCCTACAATGAGCAGTTCTTC.

This chain links TRBV11-3 with TRBJ2-1; D is undetermined. Trimming stripped 0 bases from V and 4 bases from J, with 7 bases between. The CDR3 extends over 14 amino acids. From germline, CDR1 is SGHNT and CDR2 YENEEA. The CDR3 sequence is CASSLDAGYNEQFF. The CDR3 DNA reads TGTGCCAGCAGCTTAGATGCAGGTTACAATGAGCAGTTCTTC.

This clonotype was seen only a few times. The chain is built from TRBV11-1 and TRBJ2-5; 12 bases are shared with TRBD2. V shed 3 bases, J shed 4 bases, and the junction held 15 bases outside the gene matches. The CDR3 is 19 amino acids. Germline V gives CDR1 SGHAT, CDR2 FQDESV (reference sequence). CDR3 coding DNA: TGTGCCAGCAGCTTTGACCGGCTAGCGGGGGGGATGTGGATAGAGACCCAGTACTTC. Amino acid sequence: CASSFDRLAGGMWIETQYF.

The chain joins TRBV5-1 to TRBJ2-3; TRBD2 agrees at 12 bases. Trimming cost V 0 bases and J 3 bases; bases outside gene matches: 5. The germline V gene encodes CDR1 SGHRS and CDR2 YFSETQ. CDR3 length: 17 residues. The CDR3, as DNA: TGCGCCAGCAGCTTGGTCCTAGCGGGGGGGCCGACAGATACGCAGTATTTT. This codes for CASSLVLAGGPTDTQYF.

This clonotype showed up just a few times. CDR3 in amino acids: CASSAGLARTGELFF. As DNA, the CDR3 is TGCGCCAGCAGCGCGGGACTAGCTCGGACCGGGGAGCTGTTTTTT. V gene TRBV5-1 combines with J gene TRBJ2-2; 9 bases are a match to TRBD2. Germline CDR1 SGHRS, CDR2 YFSETQ. The CDR3 totals 15 residues. The trim removed 4 bases at V and 5 bases at J, leaving 6 bases unmatched.

The J gene is TRBJ2-2, the V gene TRBV12-3 or TRBV12-4, with D hard to call. V gave up 3 bases and J gave up 0 bases, with 14 bases separating them. The CDR3 is 17 residues long. The CDR3 DNA sequence: TGTGCCAGCAGTTTGTTGGGCATGTTCGCGAACACCGGGGAGCTGTTTTTT. Protein: CASSLLGMFANTGELFF.